The rows below give T cell receptor beta chains drawn from one sample of a study of shared clonotypes between healthy human individuals. Assay: immunoSEQ multiplex PCR; the TCRdb copy retains only in-frame clones and omits some. This table holds around 1.6 million clones, 98% found once. Sequenced: naive CD4+ T cells sorted from blood. These receptors all stem from a man younger than 45 in good health. CDR3s include the opening cysteine and the closing phenylalanine or tryptophan. Each record gives: J gene, V gene, clone size, D gene, CDR3 protein, CDR3 DNA. A D gene is named only where the DNA matches it firmly. The size field is filled for only some rows; it gives once, few, many or a size class.

TRBJ2-1	TRBV11-2	.	TRBD1	CASSLQGQAVTYNEQFF	TGTGCCAGCAGCCTACAAGGACAGGCTGTTACCTACAATGAGCAGTTCTTC
TRBJ2-7	TRBV5-4	once	.	CASSDPRGSYEQYF	TGTGCCAGCAGTGACCCGCGGGGTTCCTACGAGCAGTACTTC
TRBJ2-7	TRBV4-3	.	TRBD1	CASSLFGTGSYEQYF	TGCGCCAGCAGCCTTTTCGGGACAGGGAGCTACGAGCAGTACTTC
TRBJ1-3	TRBV28	.	.	CASSLVDSGNTIYF	TGTGCCAGCAGTTTAGTGGACTCTGGAAACACCATATATTTT
TRBJ1-4	TRBV5-1	.	TRBD1	CASSSTGVGVFEKLFF	TGCGCCAGCAGCTCGACAGGGGTCGGGGTGTTTGAAAAACTGTTTTTT
TRBJ2-2	TRBV30	.	TRBD2	CAWSYGLAGTTGELFF	TGTGCCTGGAGTTACGGACTAGCGGGAACCACCGGGGAGCTGTTTTTT
TRBJ1-2	TRBV5-6	.	.	CASSPGRRVNYGYTF	TGTGCCAGCAGCCCGGGACGGAGGGTTAACTATGGCTACACCTTC
TRBJ2-1	TRBV11-2	.	TRBD2	CASRLLAGRGNEQFF	TGTGCCAGCAGGCTCCTAGCGGGACGCGGTAATGAGCAGTTCTTC
TRBJ1-1	TRBV6-5	.	.	CASSYQGLNTEAFF	TGTGCCAGCAGTTATCAGGGTCTGAACACTGAAGCTTTCTTT
TRBJ1-1	TRBV13	.	TRBD1	CASSQGQGRTEAFF	TGTGCCAGCAGCCAGGGACAGGGAAGGACTGAAGCTTTCTTT
TRBJ2-5	TRBV25-1	.	TRBD2	CASSEFRLAGGSRETQYF	TGTGCCAGCAGTGAATTCAGACTAGCGGGAGGCTCACGGGAGACCCAGTACTTC
TRBJ2-1	TRBV25-1	.	TRBD2	CASSETSGRPTNEQFF	TGTGCCAGCAGTGAAACTAGCGGGAGGCCCACCAATGAGCAGTTCTTC
TRBJ2-1	TRBV4-1	.	.	CASSQDAEQNNEQFF	TGCGCCAGCAGCCAAGATGCGGAGCAGAACAATGAGCAGTTCTTC
TRBJ2-7	TRBV27	.	.	CASSFSVSYEQYF	TGTGCCAGCAGTTTTTCAGTCTCCTACGAGCAGTACTTC
TRBJ1-4	TRBV5-1	.	TRBD1	CASSGRDRGSEKLFF	TGCGCCAGCAGCGGGAGGGACAGGGGGTCTGAAAAACTGTTTTTT
TRBJ2-5	TRBV11-3	.	.	CASSLGASLAGETQYF	TGTGCCAGCAGCTTAGGGGCCAGTCTGGCGGGGGAGACCCAGTACTTC
TRBJ1-5	TRBV10-3	.	.	CAISESTLSERSQPQHF	TGTGCCATCAGTGAGTCGACCCTTTCAGAACGGAGTCAGCCCCAGCATTTT
TRBJ2-5	TRBV5-5	.	.	CASSLVTVNQETQYF	TGTGCCAGCAGCTTGGTCACGGTAAACCAAGAGACCCAGTACTTC
TRBJ2-7	TRBV30	.	.	CAWSPTGEGLRCYEQYF	TGTGCCTGGAGTCCTACAGGGGAGGGGTTAAGATGCTACGAGCAGTACTTC
TRBJ2-7	TRBV28	.	.	CASTITAGYEQYF	TGTGCCAGCACTATAACAGCGGGCTACGAGCAGTACTTC
TRBJ2-7	TRBV11-2	.	.	CASSLAGSYEQYF	TGTGCCAGCAGCTTAGCGGGGTCTTACGAGCAGTACTTC
TRBJ2-7	TRBV30	.	.	CAWSVSGGAYEQYF	TGTGCCTGGAGTGTATCAGGGGGGGCCTACGAGCAGTACTTC
TRBJ2-4	TRBV5-6	.	TRBD1	CASSLRQGRQYF	TGTGCCAGCAGCTTGAGACAGGGTCGCCAGTACTTC
TRBJ1-1	TRBV6-5	.	.	CASSRIGGTEAFF	TGTGCCAGCAGTCGGATCGGAGGCACTGAAGCTTTCTTT
TRBJ2-5	TRBV7-6	.	TRBD2	CASSLGGGRAPETQYF	TGTGCCAGCAGCTTAGGGGGCGGGAGGGCCCCTGAGACCCAGTACTTC
TRBJ1-5	TRBV5-6	.	TRBD1	CASSLDRGRQPQHF	TGTGCCAGCAGCTTGGACAGGGGCCGGCAGCCCCAGCATTTT
TRBJ2-7	TRBV5-4	.	TRBD2	CASSFDGLAGGHEQYF	TGTGCCAGCAGCTTTGACGGACTAGCGGGAGGACACGAGCAGTACTTC
TRBJ2-5	TRBV7-8	.	.	CASSFLSQETQYF	TGTGCCAGCAGCTTCCTCTCACAAGAGACCCAGTACTTC
TRBJ1-1	TRBV7-2	.	.	CASSTNPMGGTEAFF	TGTGCCAGCAGCACGAACCCCATGGGGGGCACTGAAGCTTTCTTT
TRBJ1-5	TRBV7-2	.	.	CASSLGYREFNQPQHF	TGTGCCAGCAGCTTGGGTTACAGGGAATTCAATCAGCCCCAGCATTTT
TRBJ2-5	TRBV7-6	.	TRBD1	CASSLGQGGQETQYF	TGTGCCAGCAGCTTGGGACAGGGGGGCCAAGAGACCCAGTACTTC
TRBJ2-7	TRBV11-2	.	.	CASSTGPIYEQYF	TGTGCCAGCAGCACGGGACCGATCTACGAGCAGTACTTC
TRBJ1-1	TRBV7-3	.	TRBD1	CASSPHRGRQNTEAFF	TGTGCCAGCAGCCCCCACAGGGGGCGCCAGAACACTGAAGCTTTCTTT
TRBJ2-2	TRBV6-5	.	.	CASSFGPGLGGELFF	TGTGCCAGCAGTTTTGGACCAGGGTTGGGCGGGGAGCTGTTTTTT
TRBJ1-1	TRBV5-8	.	TRBD1	CASTRTGVAFF	TGTGCCAGCACCAGGACAGGAGTCGCTTTCTTT
TRBJ1-4	TRBV4-3	.	TRBD1	CASSPQGANEKLFF	TGCGCCAGCAGCCCACAGGGGGCTAATGAAAAACTGTTTTTT
TRBJ2-1	TRBV9	.	.	CASSVIQGGNEQFF	TGTGCCAGCAGCGTAATTCAAGGGGGCAATGAGCAGTTCTTC
TRBJ2-6	TRBV5-3	once	.	CARSLVSGANVLTF	TGTGCCAGAAGCTTGGTTTCCGGGGCCAACGTCCTGACTTTC
TRBJ2-7	TRBV5-4	once	TRBD1	CASRTDRGPYEQYF	TGTGCCAGCAGAACGGACAGGGGCCCTTACGAGCAGTACTTC